Below are 27 T cell receptor beta chains sequenced from a single sample in a study of blood T cell repertoires in COVID-19. TCRdb's table, derived via immunoSEQ multiplex PCR, lists solely in-frame clones and lacks some. This sample has hundreds of thousands of clones; 70% to 90% occur once, and the top ten carry roughly a tenth. The sample was PBMCs or T cells enriched from blood (not recorded which). The receptors shown here come from a woman aged 35 to 49 who had recovered from COVID-19.

The chain has TRBV4-3 and TRBJ2-1, with a possible D match to TRBD2 (6 bases). There are 15 residues in the CDR3. The V and J ends lost 0 bases and 7 bases respectively, with 13 bases between them. CDR1 and CDR2 (germline): LGHNA, YSLEER. The CDR3 DNA follows: TGCGCCAGCAGCCAAGATAAGGCGGGACGAAATGAGCAGTTCTTC. Protein: CASSQDKAGRNEQFF.

This clone was counted a single time. V usage is TRBV12-5 and J usage is TRBJ1-1; D is ambiguous. The CDR3 is 15 residues long. Trimming took off 3 bases at V and 5 bases at J, with 16 bases between the two ends. Germline V gene data show CDR1 as LGHNT and CDR2 as FRNRAP. The chain's CDR3 is CASGFKEGGWTEAFF. The CDR3 nucleotides read TGTGCTAGTGGTTTTAAGGAGGGAGGGTGGACTGAAGCTTTCTTT.

This chain links TRBV25-1 with TRBJ1-2; D unresolved. The V gene lost 0 bases and the J gene lost 4 bases, with 9 bases spanning the gap. Per the germline V gene, CDR1 is MGHDK and CDR2 is SYGVNS. The CDR3 contains 14 residues. CDR3 region: CASSEYGSFYGYTF. In DNA form, the CDR3 reads TGTGCCAGCAGTGAATATGGCAGTTTCTATGGCTACACCTTC.

This rearrangement joins TRBV11-3 to TRBJ1-1, with a weak D call TRBD1 (5 bases). The CDR3 consists of 14 residues. Trimming pared 4 bases from V and 5 bases from J, leaving 14 bases between. Germline values: CDR1 SGHNT, CDR2 YENEEA. The CDR3 DNA sequence: TGTGCCAGCAGCTCTCAGGGATTGCGGACTGAAGCTTTCTTT. It codes for CASSSQGLRTEAFF.

The rearrangement joins TRBV10-3 to TRBJ2-1; 7 bases line up with TRBD1. This CDR3 has 15 amino acids. V lost 11 bases and J lost 2; bases outside the gene matches: 12. The germline gives CDR1 ENHRY, CDR2 SYGVKD. CDR3 amino acids: CAVLRQGEPYNEQFF. The CDR3 DNA sequence: TGTGCCGTTCTCCGTCAGGGGGAGCCCTACAATGAGCAGTTCTTC.

A word on this clone: This CDR3 is also generated by other DNA sequences in the sample. This chain connects TRBV20-1 to TRBJ1-1, with TRBD1 as a possible D gene (5 bases). V lost 6 bases and J 1 base, leaving 6 bases between the germline ends. CDR3 length equals 11 residues. CDR1 is DFQATT and CDR2 is SNEGSKA in the germline V gene (reference sequence). The CDR3 spells CSARGNTEAFF. CDR3 nucleotide sequence: TGCAGTGCAAGGGGGAACACTGAAGCTTTCTTT.

The J gene is TRBJ2-2, the V gene TRBV7-8; D may be TRBD1 (8 bases). This CDR3 spans 15 amino acids. The germline V and J ends were trimmed by 1 base and 6 bases, with 12 bases remaining between them. The germline V gene has CDR1 SGHVS and CDR2 FQNEAQ. The CDR3 sequence is CASSLGQGRAGELFF. CDR3 DNA sequence: TGTGCCAGCAGCTTAGGACAGGGGAGGGCCGGGGAGCTGTTTTTT.

The genes are TRBV7-8 and TRBJ2-7, with TRBD2 identical over 8 bases. The CDR3 is made up of 13 amino acids. CDR1 SGHVS and CDR2 FQNEAQ come from the germline V gene. The J segment lost 2 bases and the V segment lost 7 bases, leaving 4 bases of the junction unmatched. The CDR3 region has the DNA TGTGCCAGCACAGCGGGGGTCGCCTACGAGCAGTACTTC. It yields the protein CASTAGVAYEQYF.

This clone was counted once. The V and J genes are TRBV5-1 and TRBJ1-4, with D tentatively TRBD1 (6 bases). CDR3 length: 18 amino acids. Trimming removed 4 bases at V and 1 base at J, with 20 bases between. Germline lookup yields CDR1 SGHRS and CDR2 YFSETQ. CDR3 region: CASSPSPTTGITNEKLFF. In DNA, the CDR3 is TGCGCCAGCAGCCCTAGCCCGACAACAGGGATAACTAATGAAAAACTGTTTTTT. The full variable domain, its missing parts supplied by reference TRBV5-1 and TRBJ1-4, is KAGVTQTPRYLIKTRGQQVTLSCSPISGHRSVSWYQQTPGQGLQFLFEYFSETQRNKGNFPGRFSGRQFSNSRSEMNVSTLELGDSALYLCASSPSPTTGITNEKLFFGSGTQLSVL.

V gene TRBV7-3 combines with J gene TRBJ1-6; D unresolved. Germline V gene data show CDR1 as SGHTA and CDR2 as FQGTGA. Trimming removed 0 bases from V and 4 bases from J, with 7 bases in between. There are 15 residues in the CDR3. CDR3 amino acids: CASSLTGPYNSPLHF. In DNA form, the CDR3 reads TGTGCCAGCAGCTTAACGGGCCCGTATAATTCACCCCTCCACTTT.

The rearrangement joins TRBV29-1 to TRBJ2-1; TRBD2 aligns across 12 bases. After removal of 7 bases from V and 8 bases from J, the junction contained 9 bases not matched to a gene. CDR3 length: 14 amino acids. The germline gives CDR1 SQVTM, CDR2 ANQGSEA. The CDR3 spells CSAQGLAGEDEQFF. In DNA, the CDR3 is TGCAGCGCTCAGGGACTAGCGGGTGAAGATGAGCAGTTCTTC.

V and J are TRBV21-1 and TRBJ1-1; the table's TRBD1 call for D was not verified on the DNA. TRBV21-1 is given as a pseudogene. CDR3 length equals 15 residues. DNA for the CDR3: TGTGCCAGCAGCGTCCGGGACAGGGAGTTTACTGAAGCTTTCTTT. Translated: CASSVRDREFTEAFF.

In this sample, this clone turned up a few times. The chain uses TRBV5-4 and TRBJ2-1, with TRBD1 as a possible D gene (6 bases). The germline V gene encodes CDR1 SGHNT and CDR2 YYREEE (reference sequence). The length of the CDR3 is 15 residues. V was cut by 0 bases and J by 4 bases, with 11 bases left in between. The CDR3 protein is CASSLEMGAYNEQFF. The CDR3 DNA sequence: TGTGCCAGCAGCTTGGAGATGGGGGCTTACAATGAGCAGTTCTTC.

The chain is built from TRBV7-2 and TRBJ2-5; 13 bases fit TRBD2. With 1 base clipped from V and 6 bases from J, the junction kept 8 bases outside the gene matches. Per the germline V gene, CDR1 is SGHTA and CDR2 is FQGNSA. CDR3 length: 17 amino acids. The CDR3 loop is CASSLVTSGGARQTQYF. CDR3 DNA sequence: TGTGCCAGCAGCTTAGTTACTAGCGGGGGGGCCAGGCAGACCCAGTACTTC.

The V gene is TRBV18, the J gene TRBJ1-2; 7 positions match TRBD1. The CDR3 spans 13 residues. V was pared by 5 bases and J by 4 bases, with 4 bases of the junction left unmatched. Germline V gene sequence: CDR1 KGHSH, CDR2 LQKENI. CDR3 sequence (DNA): TGTGCCAGCTCAGCGGGACAGCGCTATGGCTACACCTTC. It specifies CASSAGQRYGYTF.

The CDR3: CASSFQLAESYEQYF. CDR3 nucleotide sequence: TGTGCCAGCAGTTTTCAACTAGCGGAATCGTACGAGCAGTACTTC. The chain combines TRBV27 with TRBJ2-7; 8 bases map to TRBD2. V was pared by 3 bases and J by 4 bases, with 8 bases of the junction left unmatched. CDR3 length: 15 amino acids. The germline gives CDR1 MNHEY, CDR2 SMNVEV (reference sequence).

J is TRBJ2-6 and V is TRBV30; 9 nucleotides match TRBD1. Trimming at V came to 2 bases and at J to 1 base, leaving 21 bases not matched to a gene. This CDR3 comprises 22 residues. Germline V gene data show CDR1 as GTSNPN and CDR2 as SVGIG (reference sequence). The CDR3, as DNA: TGTGCCTGGAGTCCATGGACAGGGGAGTTTTTGGAGACGGTTTCTGGGGCCAACGTCCTGACTTTC. The encoded protein is CAWSPWTGEFLETVSGANVLTF.

The chain couples TRBV4-2 to TRBJ1-5, with D maybe TRBD1 (5 bases). CDR1 is LGHNA and CDR2 is YNFKEQ in the germline V gene. The CDR3 loop spans 15 amino acids. V was shortened by 4 bases and J by 7 bases, with 17 bases between the two germline ends. The CDR3 protein is CASSPREGLVQPQHF. The CDR3, as DNA: TGTGCCAGCAGCCCCAGGGAGGGTCTCGTCCAGCCCCAGCATTTT.

The chain is built from TRBV4-3 and TRBJ2-3; D is unclear. The V gene's germline CDR1 is LGHNA and CDR2 YSLEER. With 1 base removed from V and 4 bases from J, the gap between germline ends came to 6 bases. The CDR3 has 13 amino acids. CDR3 bases: TGCGCCAGCAGCCAAGCTAGGTCAGATACGCAGTATTTT. As protein: CASSQARSDTQYF.

The gene calls are TRBV10-1 and TRBJ2-5; possibly TRBD1 for D (7 bases). CDR1 and CDR2 from the germline V gene are WNHNN and SYGVQD (reference sequence). Trimming pared 5 bases from V and 2 bases from J, leaving 15 bases between. This CDR3 region has 15 residues. CDR3 in amino acids: CASSPRGESQETQYF. The CDR3 DNA follows: TGCGCCAGCAGTCCCAGGGGGGAGTCTCAAGAGACCCAGTACTTC.

The chain joins TRBV21-1 to TRBJ2-2; the listed D gene, TRBD1, was not tested against the DNA. TRBV21-1 is classified as a pseudogene. The CDR3 is made up of 16 amino acids. CDR3 protein: CASSPRRQINTGELFF. The CDR3 DNA sequence: TGTGCCAGCAGCCCCCGAAGACAGATAAACACCGGGGAGCTGTTTTTT.

This sequence joins TRBV7-6 and TRBJ2-7; perhaps TRBD2 as D (5 bases). The V end was cut by 5 bases, the J end by 6 bases, with 8 bases between. Germline CDR1 reads SGHVS; CDR2 reads FNYEAQ. The CDR3 consists of 11 residues. The CDR3 loop reads CASSQTTEQYF. The CDR3 DNA follows: TGTGCCAGCAGCCAGACTACCGAGCAGTACTTC.

The gene calls are TRBV9 and TRBJ2-1, with D possibly TRBD2 on 5 matching bases. Germline CDR1 reads SGDLS; CDR2 reads YYNGEE. The CDR3 contains 16 residues. V was pared by 2 bases and J by 0 bases, with 12 bases between. The CDR3 DNA follows: TGTGCCAGCAGCGTGGCTAGCCCCAGCTCCTACAATGAGCAGTTCTTC. This encodes CASSVASPSSYNEQFF.

This chain uses TRBV9 with TRBJ2-3; perhaps TRBD2 as D (6 bases). CDR3 size: 15 residues. The germline CDR1 and CDR2 sequences are SGDLS and YYNGEE. Trimming shortened V by 0 bases and J by 6 bases, and 14 bases separated the two germline ends. CDR3 sequence (DNA): TGTGCCAGCAGCGTAGTAGCCGGGGCGGGGGATACGCAGTATTTT. Translation gives CASSVVAGAGDTQYF.

The chain employs TRBV7-3 and TRBJ2-2, with TRBD1 matching 8 bases. Looked up from germline, CDR1 is SGHTA and CDR2 is FQGTGA. J gave up 0 bases and V 5 bases, and 5 bases lay outside the gene matches. CDR3 length: 16 residues. This CDR3 reads CASSPRTGSNTGELFF. The CDR3 bases are TGTGCCAGCAGCCCTCGGACAGGGTCGAACACCGGGGAGCTGTTTTTT.

This chain connects TRBV19 to TRBJ1-4; 7 nucleotides match TRBD1. Germline-derived CDR1 and CDR2 are LNHDA and SQIVND (reference sequence). The CDR3 is 14 amino acids. V shed 6 bases, J shed 7 bases, and the junction held 8 bases outside the gene matches. Here the CDR3 DNA reads TGTGCCAGTAGCGTGACAGGGCGTGGTGAAAAACTGTTTTTT. It codes for CASSVTGRGEKLFF. Full variable domain (outside the CDR3, taken from reference TRBV19 and TRBJ1-4): DGGITQSPKYLFRKEGQNVTLSCEQNLNHDAMYWYRQDPGQGLRLIYYSQIVNDFQKGDIAEGYSVSREKKESFPLTVTSAQKNPTAFYLCASSVTGRGEKLFFGSGTQLSVL.

The chain joins TRBV28 to TRBJ2-7, with D possibly matching TRBD2 (6 bases). In germline, CDR1 is MDHEN, CDR2 SYDVKM. CDR3 length equals 14 residues. Trimming removed 3 bases from V and 2 bases from J, with 11 bases in between. CDR3 nucleotide sequence: TGTGCCAGCAGTTTGGGGGGTTGGGCCTACGAGCAGTACTTC. Protein sequence: CASSLGGWAYEQYF.